This T cell receptor (beta chain) was documented in a study of radiotherapy plus CTLA-4 blockade in lung cancer. About this clone: Its specificity is not known.

The length of the CDR3 is 16 residues. V lost 5 bases, J lost 7 bases, and 12 bases stayed unmatched. Germline values: CDR1 SGHTA, CDR2 FQGTGA. Sequencing used immunoSEQ multiplex PCR; TCRdb keeps in-frame clones, though not all of them. The sample records roughly 70,000 clones, 87% being singletons. The study, taken as a whole, reports: Expansion in blood of tumor-derived TCR clones was seen after radiotherapy plus ipilimumab.

Sequences were derived from peripheral blood, sampled from a patient treated with radiotherapy plus ipilimumab. The receptor was isolated from a human donor with non-small cell lung cancer that progressed on radiotherapy plus ipilimumab. This chain joins TRBV7-3 and TRBJ2-1, with TRBD2 matching 9 bases. CDR3 region: CASSPNSGSHLNEQFF. CDR3 coding DNA: TGTGCCAGCAGCCCCAATAGCGGGAGTCATTTGAATGAGCAGTTCTTC.